The next 7 T cell receptor beta chains were all read from a single sample in a study of shared clonotypes between healthy human individuals. The assay was immunoSEQ multiplex PCR, and TCRdb's table has in-frame clones only and misses some. The sample lists 950,000 to 1,100,000 clones; 60% to 80% were seen once. Sequenced material: memory CD4+ T cells sorted from blood. The subset denotes: CD45RA-negative fraction. Receptor source: a man younger than 35 in good health.

The rearrangement uses TRBV2 and TRBJ2-5; 11 positions match TRBD2. The CDR3 length is 15 residues. V gave up 6 bases and J gave up 4 bases; unmatched junction bases: 7. Germline loops: CDR1 SNHLY, CDR2 FYNNEI. The chain's CDR3 is CASSIAGGRGETQYF. CDR3 nucleotide sequence: TGTGCCAGCAGCATAGCGGGGGGGCGAGGAGAGACCCAGTACTTC.

This chain uses TRBV11-2 with TRBJ2-1; D not certain. CDR1 is SGHAT and CDR2 is FQNNGV in the germline V gene. V lost 5 bases, J lost 5 bases, and 13 bases lay in between. CDR3 size: 14 residues. CDR3 in DNA: TGTGCCAGCAGCGACCCCCTGTGGGACAATGAGCAGTTCTTC. Translating it yields CASSDPLWDNEQFF.

J is TRBJ2-5 and V is TRBV27; D might be TRBD1 or TRBD2, each matching 5 bases. V lost 6 bases, J lost 1 base, and 15 bases lay in between. CDR1 is MNHEY and CDR2 is SMNVEV in the germline V gene (reference sequence). This CDR3 is built from 15 residues. CDR3 DNA: TGTGCCAGCAGCCTAATGGGGACCACCCAAGAGACCCAGTACTTC. Translation: CASSLMGTTQETQYF.

This clone was observed a handful of times. The chain recombines TRBV5-1 with TRBJ2-5; 8 positions agree with TRBD2. CDR3 length: 15 residues. CDR1 is SGHRS, CDR2 YFSETQ, per germline. Trimming at V came to 0 bases and at J to 5 bases, leaving 6 bases not matched to a gene. This CDR3 reads CASSLDGRAIETQYF. CDR3 bases: TGCGCCAGCAGCTTGGACGGGAGGGCCATCGAGACCCAGTACTTC.

This clone was seen just once. V is TRBV30 and J is TRBJ2-3, with D uncertain. Germline CDR1 is GTSNPN and CDR2 is SVGIG (reference sequence). Trimming pared 0 bases from V and 4 bases from J, leaving 11 bases between. The CDR3 extends over 14 amino acids. The CDR3 DNA follows: TGTGCCTGGAGTGTACCGGGTGGGGCAGATACGCAGTATTTT. This sequence encodes CAWSVPGGADTQYF.

The CDR3 sequence is CAWSHGITNYGYTF. The CDR3 DNA sequence: TGTGCCTGGAGCCACGGGATCACTAACTATGGCTACACCTTC. The chain couples TRBV30 to TRBJ1-2; no clear D gene. The CDR3 sequence is 14 residues long. Trimming pared 3 bases from V and 0 bases from J, leaving 11 bases between. CDR1 is GTSNPN, CDR2 SVGIG, per germline (reference sequence).

A few counts support this clone. This CDR3 is also generated by other DNA sequences in the sample. The chain couples TRBV18 to TRBJ1-1; D is perhaps TRBD1 (6 bases). This CDR3 comprises 14 residues. Looked up from germline, CDR1 is KGHSH and CDR2 is LQKENI. The V end was cut by 3 bases, the J end by 4 bases, with 12 bases between. CDR3 region: CASSPRGRGTEAFF. The DNA for the CDR3 is TGTGCCAGCTCACCGCGGGGGCGGGGCACTGAAGCTTTCTTT.